This TCR beta chain was retrieved from a study of cytomegalovirus exposure and HLA in healthy donors. The wider study: The same platform was used for the 110 or so validation repertoires as for the roughly 730 first-cohort repertoires, as reported in a later analysis.

With V trimmed by 6 bases and J by 0 bases, 12 bases remained unmatched. The CDR3 totals 19 residues. Germline assignment: CDR1 MDHEN and CDR2 SYDVKM. Profiled with immunoSEQ multiplex PCR; TCRdb holds only in-frame clones, not every one. The sample shows 65,000 to 75,000 clones, over 85% of them seen only once. General observations from the study: There were a few CMV-associated chains whose specificity for CMV antigens was confirmed in vitro.

As for this clone: Its antigen remains unidentified.

The sequence was collected from a man in his late teens or twenties in good health and CMV-seropositive. Input material: PBMCs. This chain links TRBV28 with TRBJ2-3; 13 positions agree with TRBD2. The CDR3 DNA reads TGTGCCAGCAGCCCTACGTTGGGACTAGCGGGAACTAGCACAGATACGCAGTATTTT. Its translation is CASSPTLGLAGTSTDTQYF. The variable domain in full, completed from reference TRBV28 and TRBJ2-3, reads DVKVTQSSRYLVKRTGEKVFLECVQDMDHENMFWYRQDPGLGLRLIYFSYDVKMKEKGDIPEGYSVSREKKERFSLILESASTNQTSMYLCASSPTLGLAGTSTDTQYFGPGTRLTVL.